These 21 T cell receptor beta chains originate from one sample sequenced in a study of blood T cells in healthy people across ages. A sample-barcoded 5' primer and a J-beta primer mix were used in a second PCR of roughly 7 to 11 cycles. TCRdb ran MiXCR on the 5' RACE reads and lists one entry per CDR3 protein. The table lists roughly 2 million distinct CDR3 sequences, around 48% of them singletons. The sequenced sample was blood. All receptors come from a woman between 40 and 55 years old in good health.

The V and J genes are TRBV5-6 and TRBJ1-2; 8 bases are shared with TRBD1. The V and J ends lost 3 bases and 4 bases, in that order; junction bases with no gene match: 2. The CDR3 runs 13 residues. CDR1 is SGHDT, CDR2 YYEEEE, per germline. The CDR3 protein is CASSWDRTYGYTF. The CDR3 nucleotides read TGTGCCAGCAGCTGGGACAGGACCTATGGCTACACCTTC.

This clonotype was counted a few times. The chain couples TRBV12-3 or TRBV12-4 to TRBJ1-5; D ambiguous. The CDR3 loop spans 14 amino acids. Trimming removed 5 bases at V and 3 bases at J, with 11 bases between. The CDR3 here is CASSTSWLNQPQHF. The CDR3 DNA reads as TGTGCCAGCAGTACTTCATGGCTCAATCAGCCCCAGCATTTT.

The chain couples TRBV3-1 to TRBJ2-5; the D is unclear. The CDR3 sequence is 14 residues long. Germline CDR1 is LGHDT and CDR2 is YNNKEL (reference sequence). Trimming pared 4 bases from V and 4 bases from J, leaving 13 bases between. The CDR3 nucleotides are TGTGCCAGCAGCCCAGACCAAAAGAGAGAGACCCAGTACTTC. It translates to CASSPDQKRETQYF.

The chain is built from TRBV7-9 and TRBJ2-1; 8 bases fit TRBD2. Germline CDR1 is SEHNR and CDR2 is FQNEAQ (reference sequence). V gave up 5 bases and J gave up 7 bases; unmatched junction bases: 13. The CDR3 length is 16 residues. CDR3 amino acids: CASSASQPGGLNEQFF. CDR3 DNA sequence: TGTGCCAGCAGCGCTAGTCAGCCGGGGGGGCTGAATGAGCAGTTCTTC. Full variable domain (remainder filled in from reference TRBV7-9 and TRBJ2-1): DTGVSQNPRHKITKRGQNVTFRCDPISEHNRLYWYRQTLGQGPEFLTYFQNEAQLEKSRLLSDRFSAERPKGSFSTLEIQRTEQGDSAMYLCASSASQPGGLNEQFFGPGTRLTVL.

Only a few counts were recorded for this clonotype. This chain links TRBV20-1 with TRBJ2-3; D is perhaps TRBD1 (6 bases). Germline V gene sequence: CDR1 DFQATT, CDR2 SNEGSKA (reference sequence). This CDR3 is 14 amino acids long. Trimming cost V 7 bases and J 1 base, with 15 bases left between them. Here the CDR3 reads CSGGQPSGTDTQYF. As DNA, the CDR3 is TGCAGTGGAGGACAGCCCTCTGGCACAGATACGCAGTATTTT.

A few counts support this clonotype. The chain joins TRBV15 to TRBJ2-7, with D uncertain. V lost 1 base, J lost 10 bases, and 14 bases lay in between. Per the germline V gene, CDR1 is LNHNV and CDR2 is YYDKDF (reference sequence). The CDR3 consists of 13 residues. The CDR3 region has the DNA TGTGCCACCAGCAGAGGGGGAACCCAAACCCAGTACTTC. Its protein product is CATSRGGTQTQYF.

This clonotype was counted only a few times. This chain's CDR3 is CSAGDRQYQETQYF. CDR3 in DNA: TGCAGTGCGGGGGACAGGCAGTACCAAGAGACCCAGTACTTC. The chain recombines TRBV20-1 with TRBJ2-5; 8 positions match TRBD1. From germline, CDR1 is DFQATT and CDR2 SNEGSKA (reference sequence). Losses at the gene ends were 6 bases for V and 0 bases for J; bases not matched to a gene: 6. The CDR3 contains 14 residues.

A few counts support this clonotype. The genes are TRBV10-3 and TRBJ1-5; perhaps TRBD1 as D (6 bases). The CDR3 covers 15 residues. The V end was cut by 8 bases, the J end by 0 bases, with 14 bases between. Per the germline V gene, CDR1 is ENHRY and CDR2 is SYGVKD. The CDR3 coding sequence is TGTGCCATCGAAGGACAGCCTTATAGCAATCAGCCCCAGCATTTT. It yields the protein CAIEGQPYSNQPQHF.

The gene calls are TRBV25-1 and TRBJ2-1; D uncertain. Deletions cut 4 bases from V and 0 bases from J, with 10 bases between. The CDR3 sequence is 15 residues long. The germline V gene has CDR1 MGHDK and CDR2 SYGVNS. The CDR3, as DNA: TGTGCCAGCAGTGTATTGGTGTACTCCTACAATGAGCAGTTCTTC. It yields the protein CASSVLVYSYNEQFF.

The CDR3 DNA reads as TGTGCCAGCAGTACGAGGGACACCTTCACAGATACGCAGTATTTT. Amino acid sequence: CASSTRDTFTDTQYF. This sequence joins TRBV25-1 and TRBJ2-3, with D perhaps TRBD1 (6 bases). The CDR3 covers 15 residues. CDR1 MGHDK and CDR2 SYGVNS come from the germline V gene. V lost 5 bases and J 2 bases, leaving 14 bases between the germline ends. Looking up the rest from reference TRBV25-1 and TRBJ2-3 gives the full variable domain: EADIYQTPRYLVIGTGKKITLECSQTMGHDKMYWYQQDPGMELHLIHYSYGVNSTEKGDLSSESTVSRIRTEHFPLTLESARPSHTSQYLCASSTRDTFTDTQYFGPGTRLTVL.

The chain carries TRBV6-5 and TRBJ2-1; perhaps TRBD1 as D (7 bases). The better agreement between TRBJ2-7 and the DNA end casts doubt on the J call. Germline CDR1 and CDR2: MNHEY and SVGAGI. The CDR3 totals 14 residues. CDR3 residues: CASSDRAGNNEQYF. The CDR3 coding sequence is TGTGCCAGCAGTGACAGGGCGGGGAACAATGAGCAGTACTTC.

This sequence joins TRBV7-2 and TRBJ2-5; 7 positions match TRBD2. The CDR3 covers 16 residues. Per germline, CDR1 SGHTA and CDR2 FQGNSA. V lost 1 base and J lost 4; bases outside the gene matches: 9. Here the CDR3 reads CASSLDRGSGGETQYF. The CDR3 coding sequence is TGTGCCAGCAGCTTAGATCGCGGGAGTGGGGGAGAGACCCAGTACTTC. Full variable domain (rest looked up from reference TRBV7-2 and TRBJ2-5): GAGVSQSPSNKVTEKGKDVELRCDPISGHTALYWYRQSLGQGLEFLIYFQGNSAPDKSGLPSDRFSAERTGGSVSTLTIQRTQQEDSAVYLCASSLDRGSGGETQYFGPGTRLLVL.

CDR3 in DNA: TGTGCCAGCAGGCTCGGGGGGTCCCCATACAATGAGCAGTTCTTC. Amino acids: CASRLGGSPYNEQFF. The chain couples TRBV6-2 or TRBV6-3 to TRBJ2-1; 7 positions agree with TRBD2. V dropped 6 bases and J dropped 4; count of bases not matched to a gene: 9. CDR1 and CDR2 from the germline V gene are MNHEY and SVGEGT. The CDR3 has 15 residues.

This clonotype was counted a few times. This chain connects TRBV7-2 to TRBJ2-3; 7 nucleotides match TRBD1. Germline values: CDR1 SGHTA, CDR2 FQGNSA. Losses at the gene ends were 5 bases for V and 2 bases for J; bases not matched to a gene: 10. The CDR3 spans 16 residues. The CDR3 region has the DNA TGTGCCAGCAGCCCAACCCTGGGACAGATCACAGATACGCAGTATTTT. It yields the protein CASSPTLGQITDTQYF.

The V call is TRBV20-1, the J call TRBJ1-4, with 9 bases identical to TRBD1. The CDR3 is 14 amino acids. Germline V gives CDR1 DFQATT, CDR2 SNEGSKA (reference sequence). The V and J ends lost 8 bases and 8 bases, in that order; junction bases with no gene match: 12. DNA for the CDR3: TGCAGTTCGGCGACAGGGGGTAGTGTGGAAAAACTGTTTTTT. Its translation: CSSATGGSVEKLFF.

The chain employs TRBV6-6 and TRBJ2-5, with 12 nucleotides matching TRBD1. TRBJ2-7 explains the end of the DNA better; the J call may be wrong. The CDR3 consists of 15 residues. In germline, CDR1 is MNHNY, CDR2 SVGAGI (reference sequence). Here the CDR3 DNA reads TGTGCCAGCAGTCCCGGGACAGGGGGCAATTACGAGCAGTACTTC. The encoded protein is CASSPGTGGNYEQYF.

The chain employs TRBV28 and TRBJ2-7; possibly TRBD1 for D (6 bases). The end of the DNA is better explained by TRBJ2-5, so the J call may be wrong. The V gene's germline CDR1 is MDHEN and CDR2 SYDVKM. The CDR3 loop spans 13 amino acids. The chain's CDR3 is CASRTGFTETQYF. DNA for the CDR3: TGTGCCAGCAGAACAGGGTTTACGGAGACCCAGTACTTC.

CDR3: CASSRGRVGELFF. The CDR3 DNA follows: TGTGCCAGCAGCCGCGGCCGGGTCGGGGAGCTGTTTTTT. V is TRBV12-3 or TRBV12-4 and J is TRBJ2-2; D remains ambiguous. The CDR3 runs to 13 residues. Trimming stripped 6 bases from V and 7 bases from J, with 12 bases between.

The chain joins TRBV4-3 to TRBJ1-6; 7 bases are shared with TRBD1. V shed 1 base and J 8 bases; nucleotides not matched to a gene: 11. The CDR3 sequence is 17 residues long. In germline, CDR1 is LGHNA, CDR2 YSLEER. The CDR3 region is CASSQGLGETGYSPLHF. The DNA of the CDR3 is TGCGCCAGCAGCCAAGGGTTAGGGGAGACAGGGTATTCACCCCTCCACTTT.

The chain uses TRBV7-2 and TRBJ2-5; D may be TRBD1 (6 bases). Germline V CDR1 and CDR2: SGHTA, FQGNSA. Trimming shortened V by 5 bases and J by 5 bases, and 15 bases separated the two germline ends. The CDR3 length is 14 residues. CDR3 nucleotide sequence: TGTGCCAGCAGCGTCGAACAGGGCTTCGAGACCCAGTACTTC. Translated: CASSVEQGFETQYF.

The rearrangement joins TRBV7-2 to TRBJ2-7; TRBD2 matches 13 bases. In germline, CDR1 is SGHTA, CDR2 FQGNSA. V was clipped by 5 bases and J by 2 bases; unmatched bases: 3. This CDR3 is built from 15 residues. CDR3 sequence reads: CASSQLAGGAYEQYF. The DNA for the CDR3 is TGTGCCAGCAGCCAACTAGCGGGGGGGGCCTACGAGCAGTACTTC.